This entry lists 16 T cell receptor beta chains sequenced from one sample in a study of CD8 T cells in Susac syndrome. The RNA input was 0.5 to 1 ug, and it was reverse transcribed with random hexamers. TCRdb re-called the immunoSEQ multiplex PCR reads through MiXCR, storing one row per CDR3 protein. The sample shows around 170,000 distinct CDR3 sequences, just under 95% of them seen only once. The specimen was CD8+ T cells from PBMCs. Receptor source: a human donor with Susac syndrome.

The J gene is TRBJ1-3, the V gene TRBV6-1; tentative D call: TRBD1 (5 bases). The germline V gene encodes CDR1 MNHNS and CDR2 SASEGT. The CDR3 is made up of 16 amino acids. Trimming left V 3 bases short and J 1 base short, with 13 bases between. CDR3 nucleotides: TGTGCCAGCAGTGAGGGGACGGTACTTTCTGGAAACACCATATATTTT. This encodes CASSEGTVLSGNTIYF.

This sequence joins TRBV2 and TRBJ2-5, with D possibly being TRBD1 (6 bases). The CDR3 length is 13 residues. CDR1 is SNHLY, CDR2 FYNNEI, per germline. Between the trimmed V and J ends, which lost 3 bases and 3 bases, there was a span of 8 bases. The CDR3 protein is CASSEAGEETQYF. DNA of the CDR3: TGTGCCAGCAGTGAGGCAGGGGAAGAGACCCAGTACTTC.

The chain uses TRBV27 and TRBJ1-5, with D hard to call. CDR1 is MNHEY, CDR2 SMNVEV, per germline (reference sequence). V lost 2 bases, J lost 0 bases, and 8 bases lay in between. The CDR3 is 15 amino acids. CDR3: CASSLNRPSNQPQHF. As DNA, the CDR3 is TGTGCCAGCAGTTTAAACCGGCCTAGCAATCAGCCCCAGCATTTT.

This chain connects TRBV4-1 to TRBJ2-1; 8 nucleotides line up with TRBD2. Trimming took 0 bases from V and 4 from J; bases not matched to a gene: 5. CDR3 size: 16 residues. The germline V gene has CDR1 MGHRA and CDR2 YSYEKL. This CDR3 reads CASSQDNRGGYNEQFF. As DNA, the CDR3 is TGCGCCAGCAGCCAAGATAACCGGGGGGGGTACAATGAGCAGTTCTTC.

This clonotype is a singleton in its sample. V and J are TRBV28 and TRBJ2-5, with a tentative D call TRBD2 (6 bases). The CDR3 consists of 16 residues. V dropped 5 bases and J dropped 2 bases, with 18 bases sitting between them. The germline gives CDR1 MDHEN, CDR2 SYDVKM. CDR3 sequence: CASSGSSEKFQETQYF. The CDR3 DNA reads TGTGCCAGCAGTGGCTCTAGCGAGAAATTTCAAGAGACCCAGTACTTC. The variable domain in full, with the rest retrieved from reference TRBV28 and TRBJ2-5, is DVKVTQSSRYLVKRTGEKVFLECVQDMDHENMFWYRQDPGLGLRLIYFSYDVKMKEKGDIPEGYSVSREKKERFSLILESASTNQTSMYLCASSGSSEKFQETQYFGPGTRLLVL.

This rearrangement joins TRBV7-9 to TRBJ2-1; 7 bases are shared with TRBD1. The germline V gene has CDR1 SEHNR and CDR2 FQNEAQ (reference sequence). The CDR3 runs 16 residues. After removal of 5 bases from V and 3 bases from J, the junction contained 10 bases not matched to a gene. The CDR3 nucleotides read TGTGCCAGCAGCCCTAGCCTGGACAGGTACTACAATGAGCAGTTCTTC. Protein sequence: CASSPSLDRYYNEQFF. The full variable domain, with the rest looked up from reference TRBV7-9 and TRBJ2-1, is DTGVSQNPRHKITKRGQNVTFRCDPISEHNRLYWYRQTLGQGPEFLTYFQNEAQLEKSRLLSDRFSAERPKGSFSTLEIQRTEQGDSAMYLCASSPSLDRYYNEQFFGPGTRLTVL.

V usage is TRBV5-1 and J usage is TRBJ1-2; 7 nucleotides line up with TRBD1. Germline V gene data show CDR1 as SGHRS and CDR2 as YFSETQ. J gave up 4 bases and V 6 bases, and 9 bases lay outside the gene matches. This CDR3 has 14 residues. This CDR3 is CASKGRGPRYGYTF. In nucleotides, the CDR3 is TGCGCCAGCAAGGGTAGGGGGCCCCGCTATGGCTACACCTTC.

This sequence joins TRBV28 and TRBJ1-2; tentative D call: TRBD1 (6 bases). The CDR3 is made up of 13 amino acids. V was pared by 3 bases and J by 8 bases, with 13 bases between. Per germline, CDR1 MDHEN and CDR2 SYDVKM. Written as DNA, the CDR3 is TGTGCCAGCAGTTTTCTTGGGGGCGACGGCTACACCTTC. This gives the protein CASSFLGGDGYTF.

A remark on this clonotype: An end of the junction does not agree with germline; a read error may underlie this. The rearrangement uses TRBV5-1 and TRBJ2-7; D unresolved. The CDR3 runs to 15 residues. Per germline, CDR1 SGHRS and CDR2 YFSETQ. The CDR3 sequence: CASSLAIGSSNEQYF. CDR3 nucleotide sequence: TGCGCCAGCAGCTTGGCGATAGGGTCCTCCAACGAGCAGTACTTC. Variable domain in full (rest from reference TRBV5-1 and TRBJ2-7): KAGVTQTPRYLIKTRGQQVTLSCSPISGHRSVSWYQQTPGQGLQFLFEYFSETQRNKGNFPGRFSGRQFSNSRSEMNVSTLELGDSALYLCASSLAIGSSNEQYFGPGTRLTVT.

V usage is TRBV18 and J usage is TRBJ1-1; 7 bases line up with TRBD1. V lost 3 bases to trimming and J lost 11 bases; unmatched junction nucleotides: 6. The length of the CDR3 is 12 residues. Germline V gene sequence: CDR1 KGHSH, CDR2 LQKENI. The CDR3 reads CASSPATGRAFF. The DNA for the CDR3 is TGTGCCAGCTCACCTGCGACAGGGCGGGCTTTCTTT.

This clonotype was counted once. The gene calls are TRBV30 and TRBJ2-3; possible D gene TRBD2, 5 bases. In germline, CDR1 is GTSNPN, CDR2 SVGIG (reference sequence). Trimming removed 1 base from V and 5 bases from J, with 10 bases in between. CDR3 length: 13 residues. CDR3 amino acids: CAWSAGYGDTQYF. CDR3 sequence (DNA): TGTGCCTGGAGTGCGGGGTATGGAGATACGCAGTATTTT.

This sequence joins TRBV20-1 and TRBJ2-1, with no clear D. The CDR3 is 12 residues long. The V gene's germline CDR1 is DFQATT and CDR2 SNEGSKA (reference sequence). V dropped 6 bases and J dropped 6 bases, with 12 bases sitting between them. The CDR3 is CSATENSNEQFF. Here the CDR3 DNA reads TGCAGTGCGACCGAAAATTCCAATGAGCAGTTCTTC.

This chain links TRBV6-2 or TRBV6-3 with TRBJ1-1; a possible D gene is TRBD1 (5 bases). Germline loops: CDR1 MNHEY, CDR2 SVGEGT. The germline V and J ends were trimmed by 6 bases and 4 bases, with 18 bases remaining between them. The CDR3 spans 15 residues. Here the CDR3 reads CASSFRVFTSTEAFF. CDR3 DNA sequence: TGTGCCAGCAGCTTCAGGGTTTTTACCTCCACTGAAGCTTTCTTT.

This rearrangement joins TRBV29-1 to TRBJ1-1; a possible D gene is TRBD1 (5 bases). Germline CDR1 is SQVTM and CDR2 is ANQGSEA. Deletions cut 6 bases from V and 4 bases from J, with 12 bases between. The CDR3 extends over 12 amino acids. The CDR3 nucleotides read TGCAGCGTGGACGTCGGGGGCACTGAAGCTTTCTTT. Its translation is CSVDVGGTEAFF.

J is TRBJ2-1 and V is TRBV20-1; TRBD2 matches at 10 bases. The CDR3 totals 13 residues. Germline loops: CDR1 DFQATT, CDR2 SNEGSKA (reference sequence). J gave up 3 bases and V 5 bases, and 1 base lay outside the gene matches. CDR3 residues: CSAWTSGYNEQFF. CDR3 sequence (DNA): TGCAGTGCTTGGACTAGCGGCTACAATGAGCAGTTCTTC.

V usage is TRBV20-1 and J usage is TRBJ2-5, with D possibly being TRBD2 (7 bases). The CDR3 runs to 13 residues. Germline values: CDR1 DFQATT, CDR2 SNEGSKA (reference sequence). Trimming removed 3 bases at V and 4 bases at J, with 12 bases between. CDR3 region: CSASGGHRETQYF. The CDR3 DNA follows: TGCAGTGCTAGCGGGGGGCATCGAGAGACCCAGTACTTC.